This TCR beta chain comes out of a study of glioma-infiltrating T cells. The CDR3 totals 15 residues. Per germline, CDR1 KGHDR and CDR2 SFDVKD. The ends lost 3 bases at V and 6 bases at J; junction bases unmatched: 7. The sample holds many counts of this clonotype. Its antigen is undetermined. Overall study results and limits: Only very few CDR3 sequences appeared in both tissue and blood. Gliomas, especially low-grade, showed above-expected tissue-blood divergence; non-neoplastic patients showed below.

TCR alpha and beta CDR3 regions were amplified from RNA using iRepertoire nested multiplex PCR. Tissue mRNA or PBMC total RNA, about 85-400 ng, went into one-step reverse transcription and amplification. TCRdb ran MiXCR on the multiplex PCR reads and lists one entry per CDR3 protein. The table includes about 210,000 distinct CDR3 sequences, over 25% detected once. Sequencing was done on a sample of glioma tissue, nonneoplastic brain tissue, or PBMCs (not recorded which). The chain joins TRBV24-1 to TRBJ2-1; 7 bases map to TRBD1. The clonotype comes from a human donor with low-grade glioma or glioblastoma, undergoing nonglioma brain surgery, or in good health (not recorded which). CDR3 coding DNA: TGTGCCACCAGTGATCCACAGGGGCAGGGCAATGAGCAGTTCTTC. Translation: CATSDPQGQGNEQFF.